The 32 T cell receptor beta chains presented below share a single source sample, sequenced in a study of T cell clones after liver transplantation. Profiling relied on immunoSEQ multiplex PCR, and the TCRdb table lists in-frame clones only, not all of them. The sample includes about 75,000 clones, roughly 90% of them seen just once. The sequenced sample was CD4+ T cells from blood, obtained before liver transplant. These receptors all stem from a human donor who received a liver transplant.

This rearrangement joins TRBV5-1 to TRBJ1-1, with 9 bases aligning to TRBD1. Germline CDR1 and CDR2: SGHRS and YFSETQ. The V gene end was trimmed by 4 bases and the J gene end by 1 base; junction bases not matched to a gene: 17. The CDR3 is made up of 19 amino acids. The CDR3 DNA reads TGCGCCAGCAGCCCAACCGGGACAGGGAGGTTGTGGAAGAACACTGAAGCTTTCTTT. Translated, it gives CASSPTGTGRLWKNTEAFF.

The table lists this clone with a count of one. The genes are TRBV29-1 and TRBJ1-2, with TRBD1 matching over 11 bases. V gave up 6 bases and J gave up 4 bases; unmatched junction bases: 4. This CDR3 is 13 amino acids long. Looked up from germline, CDR1 is SQVTM and CDR2 is ANQGSEA. In nucleotides, the CDR3 is TGCAGCGTGGACAGGGGGCAGATCTATGGCTACACCTTC. Translation: CSVDRGQIYGYTF.

This chain's CDR3 is CASSLASGSNEQFF. CDR3 DNA sequence: TGTGCCAGCAGCCTTGCTAGCGGCTCCAATGAGCAGTTCTTC. This rearrangement joins TRBV7-2 to TRBJ2-1; 7 positions agree with TRBD2. The germline V gene has CDR1 SGHTA and CDR2 FQGNSA. The CDR3 is 14 amino acids. The J segment lost 6 bases and the V segment lost 5 bases, leaving 7 bases of the junction unmatched.

V and J are TRBV2 and TRBJ2-3; 7 bases fit TRBD2. Germline CDR1 and CDR2: SNHLY and FYNNEI. After removal of 6 bases from V and 2 bases from J, the junction contained 8 bases not matched to a gene. The CDR3 loop spans 15 amino acids. CDR3 protein: CASRSTGRPTDTQYF. CDR3 in DNA: TGTGCCAGCAGGTCGACCGGGAGGCCCACAGATACGCAGTATTTT.

The chain employs TRBV10-3 and TRBJ2-7; 8 bases agree with TRBD1. Germline trimming cut 4 bases from V and 6 bases from J; bases unmatched to any gene: 5. CDR3 length: 13 residues. The germline CDR1 and CDR2 sequences are ENHRY and SYGVKD. As DNA, the CDR3 is TGTGCCATCAGTGGGTTACAGGGGGGCGAGCAGTACTTC. Encoded protein: CAISGLQGGEQYF.

The rearrangement uses TRBV9 and TRBJ2-7, with D hard to call. The CDR3 is made up of 13 amino acids. Germline CDR1 SGDLS, CDR2 YYNGEE. V dropped 0 bases and J dropped 3 bases, with 7 bases sitting between them. The CDR3 DNA sequence: TGTGCCAGCAGCGTAGCGTGGGGCTACGAGCAGTACTTC. Encoded protein: CASSVAWGYEQYF.

The CDR3 DNA reads TGTGCCAGCAGCACCCATGCAGGCACAGATACGCAGTATTTT. Translated, it gives CASSTHAGTDTQYF. V is TRBV5-6 and J is TRBJ2-3; D gene uncertain. Per germline, CDR1 SGHDT and CDR2 YYEEEE. This CDR3 spans 14 amino acids. Deletions cut 4 bases from V and 1 base from J, with 10 bases between.

V and J are TRBV29-1 and TRBJ2-2, with TRBD2 identical over 8 bases. V was clipped by 4 bases and J by 1 base; unmatched bases: 11. In germline, CDR1 is SQVTM, CDR2 ANQGSEA. The CDR3 totals 17 residues. CDR3 sequence: CSVVPLAGTQNTGELFF. CDR3 sequence (DNA): TGCAGCGTTGTTCCCTTAGCGGGAACGCAGAACACCGGGGAGCTGTTTTTT.

The V gene is TRBV7-9, the J gene TRBJ1-2; 9 nucleotides agree with TRBD1. The ends lost 5 bases at V and 8 bases at J; junction bases unmatched: 9. Germline V lookup: CDR1 SEHNR, CDR2 FQNEAQ (reference sequence). The CDR3 totals 14 residues. CDR3 sequence reads: CASSGGQGFDGYTF. The CDR3 DNA is TGTGCCAGCAGCGGGGGACAGGGTTTCGACGGCTACACCTTC.

The chain is built from TRBV6-1 and TRBJ2-3; 7 nucleotides line up with TRBD2. Trimming cost V 5 bases and J 1 base; bases outside gene matches: 3. There are 14 residues in the CDR3. The germline CDR1 and CDR2 sequences are MNHNS and SASEGT. The CDR3: CASSPLAGTDTQYF. The CDR3 bases are TGTGCCAGCAGTCCTCTAGCGGGCACAGATACGCAGTATTTT.

This CDR3 reads CASSLEQSYNEQFF. In DNA, the CDR3 is TGCGCCAGCAGCTTGGAGCAGTCTTACAATGAGCAGTTCTTC. The rearrangement joins TRBV5-1 to TRBJ2-1; D not certain. This CDR3 has 14 residues. The V and J ends lost 0 bases and 4 bases respectively, with 8 bases between them. Germline CDR1 is SGHRS and CDR2 is YFSETQ.

The chain links TRBV7-2 to TRBJ2-7; TRBD2 is a possible D gene (7 bases). V lost 0 bases, J lost 4 bases, and 16 bases lay in between. The CDR3 spans 16 residues. Looked up from germline, CDR1 is SGHTA and CDR2 is FQGNSA. CDR3 DNA: TGTGCCAGCAGCTTAGCGACTTTGGGGGGGCCTTACGAGCAGTACTTC. It yields the protein CASSLATLGGPYEQYF. Full variable domain (rest looked up from reference TRBV7-2 and TRBJ2-7): GAGVSQSPSNKVTEKGKDVELRCDPISGHTALYWYRQSLGQGLEFLIYFQGNSAPDKSGLPSDRFSAERTGGSVSTLTIQRTQQEDSAVYLCASSLATLGGPYEQYFGPGTRLTVT.

The genes are TRBV6-4 and TRBJ2-7; 10 bases are a match to TRBD1. Germline CDR1 MRHNA, CDR2 SNTAGT. The CDR3 has 18 amino acids. Unmatched junction bases numbered 14, after V lost 1 base and J lost 5 bases. CDR3 bases: TGTGCCAGCAGTGACTTCCGGGACAGGGGTCAAACCTCGGACGAGCAGTACTTC. Protein product: CASSDFRDRGQTSDEQYF.

The chain is built from TRBV19 and TRBJ2-2, with 10 bases that match TRBD1. The V and J ends lost 6 bases and 4 bases, in that order; junction bases with no gene match: 8. Germline CDR1 LNHDA, CDR2 SQIVND (reference sequence). This CDR3 has 16 residues. The DNA for the CDR3 is TGTGCCAGTAGCCGCGGACAGGGGGGCGGCACCGGGGAGCTGTTTTTT. Translated: CASSRGQGGGTGELFF.

The table lists this clone with a count of one. The chain links TRBV7-6 to TRBJ2-5; unclear D gene. CDR3 length: 12 residues. Trimming removed 5 bases at V and 5 bases at J, with 9 bases between. Germline loops: CDR1 SGHVS, CDR2 FNYEAQ. The CDR3 spells CASSAGLETQYF. The CDR3 DNA reads TGTGCCAGCAGCGCAGGCCTGGAGACCCAGTACTTC.

The chain is built from TRBV5-5 and TRBJ1-4; 11 positions match TRBD1. Germline CDR1 and CDR2: SGHKS and YYEKEE (reference sequence). Trimming cost V 3 bases and J 8 bases; bases outside gene matches: 3. The CDR3 extends over 14 amino acids. Written as DNA, the CDR3 is TGTGCCAGCAGCTGGACAGGGGGCGAAGAAAAACTGTTTTTT. It yields the protein CASSWTGGEEKLFF.

For this clone: At the DNA level, this CDR3 is encoded by other sequences in the same sample as well. This rearrangement joins TRBV2 to TRBJ2-7; TRBD1 agrees at 8 bases. In germline, CDR1 is SNHLY, CDR2 FYNNEI. V lost 6 bases and J lost 4; bases outside the gene matches: 2. The CDR3 loop spans 12 amino acids. CDR3 coding DNA: TGTGCCAGCAGAGACAGGGGTTACGAGCAGTACTTC. Translated: CASRDRGYEQYF.

The chain has TRBV2 and TRBJ2-2; perhaps TRBD1 as D (6 bases). The CDR3 has 14 residues. Germline V gives CDR1 SNHLY, CDR2 FYNNEI. The ends were cut back, 6 bases at V and 4 bases at J, with 12 bases in the middle. CDR3: CASREQGATGELFF. CDR3 nucleotide sequence: TGTGCCAGCAGGGAACAGGGTGCCACCGGGGAGCTGTTTTTT.

A remark on this clone: One end of the junction is discordant with germline, which a read error may explain. The gene calls are TRBV9 and TRBJ2-3; tentatively, D is TRBD2 (5 bases). Germline V lookup: CDR1 SGDLS, CDR2 YYNGEE. The CDR3 consists of 14 residues. CDR3 region: CASSVVASTDTQYF. The CDR3 DNA reads as TGTGCCAGCAGCGTAGTGGCTAGCACGGATACGCAGTATTTT. The whole variable domain, remainder taken from reference TRBV9 and TRBJ2-3, is DSGVTQTPKHLITATGQRVTLRCSPRSGDLSVYWYQQSLDQGLQFLIQYYNGEERAKGNILERFSAQQFPDLHSELNLSSLELGDSALYFCASSVVASTDTQYFGPGTRLTVL.

The V gene is TRBV7-9, the J gene TRBJ2-7; D tentatively fits TRBD1 or TRBD2 (6 bases each). There are 15 residues in the CDR3. CDR1 and CDR2 from the germline V gene are SEHNR and FQNEAQ (reference sequence). Trimming stripped 1 base from V and 7 bases from J, with 17 bases between. The CDR3 loop is CASSLVEARGGEQYF. The CDR3 nucleotides read TGTGCCAGCAGCTTAGTAGAGGCCAGGGGAGGTGAGCAGTACTTC.

The genes are TRBV11-3 and TRBJ2-7; D remains unclear. The CDR3 is 14 residues long. Trimming shortened V by 3 bases and J by 0 bases, and 9 bases separated the two germline ends. Germline lookup yields CDR1 SGHNT and CDR2 YENEEA. The CDR3 spells CASSFRASSYEQYF. In DNA, the CDR3 is TGTGCCAGCAGCTTTCGGGCTAGCTCCTACGAGCAGTACTTC.

The rearrangement joins TRBV2 to TRBJ1-1; D is uncertain. The CDR3 runs to 12 residues. The germline CDR1 and CDR2 sequences are SNHLY and FYNNEI. The V end was cut by 10 bases, the J end by 1 base, with 10 bases between. The DNA for the CDR3 is TGTGCCACCCGACAACCGAACACTGAAGCTTTCTTT. Amino acid sequence: CATRQPNTEAFF.

This rearrangement joins TRBV9 to TRBJ2-5, with 12 bases lining up with TRBD2. Germline CDR1 SGDLS, CDR2 YYNGEE. V was clipped by 4 bases and J by 5 bases; unmatched bases: 6. The CDR3 length is 15 residues. CDR3 region: CASSPSGRAVETQYF. Here the CDR3 DNA reads TGTGCCAGCAGCCCTAGCGGGAGGGCCGTCGAGACCCAGTACTTC.

This sequence joins TRBV4-1 and TRBJ2-5; D ambiguous. Germline V gene sequence: CDR1 MGHRA, CDR2 YSYEKL. Trimming stripped 0 bases from V and 7 bases from J, with 15 bases between. The CDR3 is 15 residues long. This CDR3 is CASSQDATAAGTQYF. CDR3 DNA: TGCGCCAGCAGCCAAGATGCGACCGCCGCTGGGACCCAGTACTTC.

This clone was seen only once. The rearrangement uses TRBV5-1 and TRBJ1-1; no clear D. V was clipped by 0 bases and J by 6 bases, with 6 bases between them. The CDR3 covers 12 residues. Per germline, CDR1 SGHRS and CDR2 YFSETQ. The CDR3 loop reads CASSLDGPEAFF. The DNA of the CDR3 is TGCGCCAGCAGCTTGGACGGGCCTGAAGCTTTCTTT.

The J gene is TRBJ1-4, the V gene TRBV18, with D perhaps TRBD1 (6 bases). CDR1 KGHSH and CDR2 LQKENI come from the germline V gene. There are 14 residues in the CDR3. V was clipped by 1 base and J by 8 bases, with 11 bases between them. CDR3 coding DNA: TGTGCCAGCTCACCACAGGGGGTTAAGGAAAAACTGTTTTTT. Translated: CASSPQGVKEKLFF. The full variable domain, its missing parts supplied by reference TRBV18 and TRBJ1-4, is NAGVMQNPRHLVRRRGQEARLRCSPMKGHSHVYWYRQLPEEGLKFMVYLQKENIIDESGMPKERFSAEFPKEGPSILRIQQVVRGDSAAYFCASSPQGVKEKLFFGSGTQLSVL.

The chain carries TRBV2 and TRBJ2-1, with no clear D. V lost 2 bases and J lost 0, with 8 bases in between. Germline V gene lookup returns CDR1 SNHLY and CDR2 FYNNEI. The CDR3 is 15 amino acids. Written as DNA, the CDR3 is TGTGCCAGCAGTGAAATAGCTGACTCCTACAATGAGCAGTTCTTC. Protein sequence: CASSEIADSYNEQFF.

The chain has TRBV4-2 and TRBJ2-7; 13 bases align to TRBD2. Germline CDR1 reads LGHNA; CDR2 reads YNFKEQ. The CDR3 consists of 18 residues. Trimming cost V 4 bases and J 1 base; bases outside gene matches: 10. The CDR3 DNA sequence: TGTGCCAGCAGCCGGGCCGGGACTAGCGGGACGTCTTCCTACGAGCAGTACTTC. The encoded protein is CASSRAGTSGTSSYEQYF.

V usage is TRBV10-2 and J usage is TRBJ2-1; no clear D gene. Trimming left V 2 bases short and J 4 bases short, with 12 bases between. The CDR3 sequence is 15 residues long. CDR1 and CDR2 (germline): WSHSY, SAAADI. CDR3 sequence reads: CASSERATVYNEQFF. The CDR3 region has the DNA TGCGCCAGCAGTGAGAGGGCCACCGTTTACAATGAGCAGTTCTTC.

The chain carries TRBV6-1 and TRBJ1-5, with D possibly matching TRBD1 (6 bases). CDR1 MNHNS and CDR2 SASEGT come from the germline V gene. The V and J ends lost 4 bases and 4 bases respectively, with 11 bases between them. The CDR3 is 14 residues long. CDR3 coding DNA: TGTGCCAGCAGTGGGACAGCCCTGAATCAGCCCCAGCATTTT. Amino acids: CASSGTALNQPQHF.

The chain joins TRBV6-5 to TRBJ1-1; 7 bases agree with TRBD1. Germline lookup yields CDR1 MNHEY and CDR2 SVGAGI. There are 14 residues in the CDR3. The ends lost 0 bases at V and 7 bases at J; junction bases unmatched: 5. CDR3 nucleotide sequence: TGTGCCAGCAGTTACTCAGGGGGCCTGGGTGAAGCTTTCTTT. Translation gives CASSYSGGLGEAFF.

This rearrangement joins TRBV19 to TRBJ2-3; 11 nucleotides line up with TRBD2. The J segment lost 6 bases and the V segment lost 3 bases, leaving 8 bases of the junction unmatched. The germline V gene has CDR1 LNHDA and CDR2 SQIVND (reference sequence). There are 16 residues in the CDR3. The CDR3 DNA reads as TGTGCCAGTAGTATGCTAGCGGGAGGACCATTTGATACGCAGTATTTT. This codes for CASSMLAGGPFDTQYF.